This T cell receptor beta chain was recorded in a study of human T cells and chemical hapten exposure. V gave up 4 bases and J gave up 5 bases, with 9 bases separating them. Germline loops: CDR1 SQVTM, CDR2 ANQGSEA. The CDR3 is 12 residues long. As for time point: pre-sensitization, week 0. Treatment given: therapeutic diphenylcyclopropenone sensitization with weekly scalp DPC. Overall study findings and caveats: Donors had alopecia, so their immune response may differ from healthy people's. A positive correlation with patch test score was shown by PT1 expanded TCR counts.

The sample holds a few counts of this clonotype. Its matching antigen is unknown. TCRdb reprocessed the RACE reads with MiXCR, giving one entry per CDR3 protein. The data show approximately 260,000 distinct CDR3 sequences, with over 7.5% seen just once and more than 0.95% held by the top ten. The TCR originated in a man aged 18-30 years with alopecia areata. Some clones in this sample may be carry-over from other donors' samples. Sequenced here: whole blood, sampled in connection with sensitization to the hapten diphenylcyclopropenone (DPC). The J gene is TRBJ2-1, the V gene TRBV29-1; D possibly corresponds to TRBD2 (5 bases). CDR3 loop: CSVVEADNEQFF. As DNA, the CDR3 is TGCAGCGTTGTCGAAGCGGACAATGAGCAGTTCTTC.